The 9 T cell receptor beta chains below come from one sample, sequenced in a study of T cells in Graves' hyperthyroidism and ophthalmopathy. Amplified regions were TCR beta CDR3 sequences from RNA transcripts. Carried out on the TCR CDR3, a first-round RT-PCR used the HTBI primer set. TCRdb processed the multiplex PCR reads anew with MiXCR; each CDR3 protein has one entry. Among about half a million distinct CDR3 sequences, around a quarter were seen once, and the ten largest hold 11%. Specimen: blood. These receptors came from a woman aged 25 to 39 with Graves' ophthalmopathy.

The chain joins TRBV2 to TRBJ2-7; D gene ambiguous. Germline CDR1 and CDR2: SNHLY and FYNNEI. There are 14 residues in the CDR3. Trimming shortened V by 3 bases and J by 1 base, and 10 bases separated the two germline ends. CDR3 in amino acids: CASSDMHSSYEQYF. CDR3 in DNA: TGTGCCAGCAGTGACATGCACTCTTCCTACGAGCAGTACTTC. Full variable domain (missing parts from reference TRBV2 and TRBJ2-7): EPEVTQTPSHQVTQMGQEVILRCVPISNHLYFYWYRQILGQKVEFLVSFYNNEISEKSEIFDDQFSVERPDGSNFTLKIRSTKLEDSAMYFCASSDMHSSYEQYFGPGTRLTVT.

This clonotype was recorded once. J is TRBJ1-3 and V is TRBV9; D uncertain. Germline V gene lookup returns CDR1 SGDLS and CDR2 YYNGEE. With 1 base removed from V and 7 bases from J, the gap between germline ends came to 18 bases. The length of the CDR3 is 16 residues. Written as DNA, the CDR3 is TGTGCCAGCAGCGTAAGGGATGGCGCCCTGGGGAACACCATATATTTT. It translates to CASSVRDGALGNTIYF.

This clonotype was counted a few times. The chain carries TRBV20-1 and TRBJ2-7; possible D gene TRBD2, 5 bases. Germline V gives CDR1 DFQATT, CDR2 SNEGSKA (reference sequence). The CDR3 loop spans 12 amino acids. V lost 7 bases and J 5 bases, leaving 15 bases between the germline ends. CDR3 nucleotide sequence: TGCAGTGGTCTCCCCCGGGGAAACGAGCAGTACTTC. Amino acid sequence: CSGLPRGNEQYF.

The chain employs TRBV30 and TRBJ2-5; D gene unclear. The CDR3 covers 10 residues. Trimming stripped 2 bases from V and 5 bases from J, with 3 bases between. Germline V CDR1 and CDR2: GTSNPN, SVGIG (reference sequence). CDR3 DNA: TGTGCCTGGAGTTCTGAGACCCAGTACTTC. Translation: CAWSSETQYF.

This clonotype has at least ten counts. The V and J genes are TRBV29-1 and TRBJ2-5; 9 nucleotides line up with TRBD2. V was clipped by 1 base and J by 4 bases; unmatched bases: 4. This CDR3 is built from 14 residues. The V gene's germline CDR1 is SQVTM and CDR2 ANQGSEA. The CDR3 sequence is CSVEGLAGLETQYF. CDR3 bases: TGCAGCGTTGAAGGGCTAGCGGGGTTAGAGACCCAGTACTTC.

The rearrangement uses TRBV20-1 and TRBJ1-1; D call uncertain. Germline V gives CDR1 DFQATT, CDR2 SNEGSKA (reference sequence). The CDR3 spans 14 residues. Between the trimmed V and J ends, which lost 3 bases and 3 bases, there was a span of 14 bases. The CDR3 spells CSASVDPRDTEAFF. Here the CDR3 DNA reads TGCAGTGCTAGTGTCGACCCGCGGGACACTGAAGCTTTCTTT.

This clonotype was seen many times. This chain joins TRBV4-3 and TRBJ2-7, with D unclear. Per germline, CDR1 LGHNA and CDR2 YSLEER. There are 13 residues in the CDR3. Trimming took off 1 base at V and 0 bases at J, with 4 bases between the two ends. The CDR3 here is CASSQGASYEQYF. The CDR3 nucleotides are TGCGCCAGCAGCCAAGGAGCCTCCTACGAGCAGTACTTC.

This clonotype has ten or more counts. The chain joins TRBV6-5 to TRBJ2-2; D is ambiguous. Per the germline V gene, CDR1 is MNHEY and CDR2 is SVGAGI. The CDR3 totals 13 residues. The V end was cut by 4 bases, the J end by 6 bases, with 9 bases between. CDR3 sequence (DNA): TGTGCCAGCAGTTCCGACTTATCCGGGGAGCTGTTTTTT. This sequence encodes CASSSDLSGELFF.

The V gene is TRBV20-1, the J gene TRBJ1-1; D might be TRBD1 (5 bases). The CDR3 is made up of 14 amino acids. Deletions cut 0 bases from V and 3 bases from J, with 11 bases between. Germline V gene data show CDR1 as DFQATT and CDR2 as SNEGSKA (reference sequence). The CDR3 loop reads CSARDKQEDTEAFF. CDR3 DNA: TGCAGTGCTAGAGATAAACAGGAAGACACTGAAGCTTTCTTT.